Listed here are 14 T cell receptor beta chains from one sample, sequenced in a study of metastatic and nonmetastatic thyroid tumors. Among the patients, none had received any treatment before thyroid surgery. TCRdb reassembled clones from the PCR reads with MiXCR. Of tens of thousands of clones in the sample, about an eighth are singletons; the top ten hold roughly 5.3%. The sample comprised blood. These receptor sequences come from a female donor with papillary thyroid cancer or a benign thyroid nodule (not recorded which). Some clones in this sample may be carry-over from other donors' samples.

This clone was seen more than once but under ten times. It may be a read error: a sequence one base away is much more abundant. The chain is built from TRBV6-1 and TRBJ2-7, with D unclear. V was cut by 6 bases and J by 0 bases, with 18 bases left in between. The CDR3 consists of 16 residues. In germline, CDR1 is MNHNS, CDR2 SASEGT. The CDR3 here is CASSSLGFQGSYEQYF. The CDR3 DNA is TGTGCCAGCAGCTCCTTGGGGTTTCAAGGCTCCTACGAGCAGTACTTC.

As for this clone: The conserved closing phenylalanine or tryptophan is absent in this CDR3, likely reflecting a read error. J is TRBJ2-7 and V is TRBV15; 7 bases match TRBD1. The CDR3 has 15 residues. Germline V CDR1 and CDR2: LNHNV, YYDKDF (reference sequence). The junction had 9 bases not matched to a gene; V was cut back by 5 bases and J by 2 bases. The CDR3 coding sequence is TGTGCCACCAGCGCGGAGCGACAGGGACCCTACGAGCAGTACCTC. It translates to CATSAERQGPYEQYL.

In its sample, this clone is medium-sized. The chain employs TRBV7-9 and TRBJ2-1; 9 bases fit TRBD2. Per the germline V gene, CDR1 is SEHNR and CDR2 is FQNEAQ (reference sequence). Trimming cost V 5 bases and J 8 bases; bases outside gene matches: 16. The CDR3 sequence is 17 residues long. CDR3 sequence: CASSPLAGVIDWDEQFF. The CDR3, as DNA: TGTGCCAGCAGCCCCTTAGCGGGAGTAATTGATTGGGATGAGCAGTTCTTC. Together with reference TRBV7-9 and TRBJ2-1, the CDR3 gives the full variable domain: DTGVSQNPRHKITKRGQNVTFRCDPISEHNRLYWYRQTLGQGPEFLTYFQNEAQLEKSRLLSDRFSAERPKGSFSTLEIQRTEQGDSAMYLCASSPLAGVIDWDEQFFGPGTRLTVL.

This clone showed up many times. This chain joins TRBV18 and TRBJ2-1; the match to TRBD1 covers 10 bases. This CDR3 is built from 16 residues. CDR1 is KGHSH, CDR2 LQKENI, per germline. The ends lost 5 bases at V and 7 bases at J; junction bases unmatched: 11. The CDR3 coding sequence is TGTGCCAGCTCATCCTGGGGACAGGGGCGCGGGAATGAGCAGTTCTTC. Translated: CASSSWGQGRGNEQFF. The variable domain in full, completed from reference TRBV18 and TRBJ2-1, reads NAGVMQNPRHLVRRRGQEARLRCSPMKGHSHVYWYRQLPEEGLKFMVYLQKENIIDESGMPKERFSAEFPKEGPSILRIQQVVRGDSAAYFCASSSWGQGRGNEQFFGPGTRLTVL.

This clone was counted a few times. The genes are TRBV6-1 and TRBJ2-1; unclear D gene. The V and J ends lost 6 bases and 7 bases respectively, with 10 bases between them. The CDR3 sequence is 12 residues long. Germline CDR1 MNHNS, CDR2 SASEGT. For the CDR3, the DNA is TGTGCCAGCAGCCTTACTGTGAATGAGCAGTTCTTC. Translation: CASSLTVNEQFF.

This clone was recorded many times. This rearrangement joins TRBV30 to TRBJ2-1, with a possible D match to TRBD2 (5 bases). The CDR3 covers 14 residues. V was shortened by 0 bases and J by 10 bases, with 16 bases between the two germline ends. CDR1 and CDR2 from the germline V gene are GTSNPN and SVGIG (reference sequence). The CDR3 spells CAWSVVTGRGEQFF. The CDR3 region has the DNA TGTGCCTGGAGTGTTGTGACGGGAAGAGGAGAGCAGTTCTTC.

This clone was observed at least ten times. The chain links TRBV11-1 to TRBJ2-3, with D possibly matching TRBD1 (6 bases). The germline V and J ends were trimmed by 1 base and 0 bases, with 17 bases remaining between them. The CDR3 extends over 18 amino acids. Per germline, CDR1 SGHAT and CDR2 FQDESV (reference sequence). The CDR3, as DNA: TGTGCCAGCAGCTTAGGGCCGGACAGTCGTTCTAGCACAGATACGCAGTATTTT. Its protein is CASSLGPDSRSSTDTQYF. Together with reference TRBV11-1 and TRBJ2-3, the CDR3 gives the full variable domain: EAEVAQSPRYKITEKSQAVAFWCDPISGHATLYWYRQILGQGPELLVQFQDESVVDDSQLPKDRFSAERLKGVDSTLKIQPAELGDSAMYLCASSLGPDSRSSTDTQYFGPGTRLTVL.

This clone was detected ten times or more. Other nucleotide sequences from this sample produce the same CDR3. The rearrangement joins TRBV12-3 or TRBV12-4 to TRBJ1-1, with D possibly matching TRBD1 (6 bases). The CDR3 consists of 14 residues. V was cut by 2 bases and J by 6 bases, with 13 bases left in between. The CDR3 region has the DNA TGTGCCAGCAGTTTATCGGGGGGCGCTTCTGAAGCTTTCTTT. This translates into CASSLSGGASEAFF.

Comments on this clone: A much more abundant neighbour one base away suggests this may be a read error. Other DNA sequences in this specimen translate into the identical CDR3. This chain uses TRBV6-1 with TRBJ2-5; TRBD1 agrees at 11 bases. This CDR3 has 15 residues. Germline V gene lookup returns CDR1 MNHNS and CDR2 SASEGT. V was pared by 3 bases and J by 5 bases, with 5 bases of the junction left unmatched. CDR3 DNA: TGTGCCAGCAGTGAGGCGGGGACAGGGGGGGAGACCCAGTACTTC. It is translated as CASSEAGTGGETQYF.

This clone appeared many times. CDR3 loop: CASKPPMVGELFF. Here the CDR3 DNA reads TGTGCCAGCAAACCACCAATGGTCGGGGAGCTGTTTTTT. The chain has TRBV7-9 and TRBJ2-2; D uncertain. The V end was cut by 7 bases, the J end by 7 bases, with 13 bases between. This CDR3 is built from 13 residues. Germline CDR1 and CDR2: SEHNR and FQNEAQ (reference sequence).

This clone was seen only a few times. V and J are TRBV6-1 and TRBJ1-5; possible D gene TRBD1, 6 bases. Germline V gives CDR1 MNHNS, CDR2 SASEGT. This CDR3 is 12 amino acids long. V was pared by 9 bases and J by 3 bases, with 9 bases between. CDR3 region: CASGQHNQPQHF. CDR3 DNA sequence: TGTGCCAGTGGACAGCACAATCAGCCCCAGCATTTT.

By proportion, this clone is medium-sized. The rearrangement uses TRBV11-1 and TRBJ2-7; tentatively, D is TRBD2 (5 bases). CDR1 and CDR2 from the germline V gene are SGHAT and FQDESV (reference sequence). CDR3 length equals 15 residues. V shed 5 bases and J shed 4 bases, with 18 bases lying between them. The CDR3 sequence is CASSPRGSADYEQYF. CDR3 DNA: TGTGCCAGCAGCCCCCGAGGGAGCGCGGATTACGAGCAGTACTTC.

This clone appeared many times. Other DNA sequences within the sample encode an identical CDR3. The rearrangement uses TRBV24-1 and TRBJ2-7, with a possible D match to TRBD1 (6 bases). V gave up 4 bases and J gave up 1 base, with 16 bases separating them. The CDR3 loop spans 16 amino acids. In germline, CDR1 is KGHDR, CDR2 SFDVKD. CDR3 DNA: TGTGCCACCAGTGACTTGCGGACAGAAACTTCCTACGAGCAGTACTTC. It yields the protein CATSDLRTETSYEQYF.

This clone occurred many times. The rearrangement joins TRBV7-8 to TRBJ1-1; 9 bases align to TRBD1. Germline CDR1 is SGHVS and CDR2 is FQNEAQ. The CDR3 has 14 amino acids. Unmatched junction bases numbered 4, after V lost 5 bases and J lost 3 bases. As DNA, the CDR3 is TGTGCCAGCAGCCCGGGACAGGGCGACACTGAAGCTTTCTTT. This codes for CASSPGQGDTEAFF.